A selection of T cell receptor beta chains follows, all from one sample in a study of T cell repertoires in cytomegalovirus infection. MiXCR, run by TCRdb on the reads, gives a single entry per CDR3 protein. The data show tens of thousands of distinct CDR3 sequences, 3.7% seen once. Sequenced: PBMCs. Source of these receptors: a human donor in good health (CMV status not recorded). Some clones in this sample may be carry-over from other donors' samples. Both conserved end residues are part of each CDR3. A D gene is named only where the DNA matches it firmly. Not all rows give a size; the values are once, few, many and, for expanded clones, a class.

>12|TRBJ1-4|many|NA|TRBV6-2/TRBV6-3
TGTGCCAGCAGGAGGAGTACTGAAAAACTGTTTTTT
CASRRSTEKLFF
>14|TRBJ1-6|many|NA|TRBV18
TGTGCCAGCTCACCACCCAGGGGTAATTCACCCCTCCACTTT
CASSPPRGNSPLHF
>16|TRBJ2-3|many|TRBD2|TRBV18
TGTGCCAGCTCATCGGGACTAGCGGGGGGTGAAGATACGCAGTATTTT
CASSSGLAGGEDTQYF
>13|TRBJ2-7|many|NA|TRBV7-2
TGTGCCTCGGGCCAACAGAGCTCCTACGAGCAGTACTTC
CASGQQSSYEQYF
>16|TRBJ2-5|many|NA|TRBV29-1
TGCAGCGTTCCTTCCGTACAGGGACGGGGCCTTGGGACCCAGTACTTC
CSVPSVQGRGLGTQYF
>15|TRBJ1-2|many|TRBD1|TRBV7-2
TGTGCCAGCAGCCGCGATCAGGGGGGGACCTATGGCTACACCTTC
CASSRDQGGTYGYTF
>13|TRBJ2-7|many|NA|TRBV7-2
TGTGCCAGCAGCTCTTATACAGACTACGAGCAGTACTTC
CASSSYTDYEQYF
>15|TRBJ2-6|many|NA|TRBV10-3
TGTGCCATCAACCGGGGCAACTCTGGGGCCAACGTCCTGACTTTC
CAINRGNSGANVLTF
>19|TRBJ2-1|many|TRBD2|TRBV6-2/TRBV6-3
TGTGCCAGCAGTTACGAGGCCGGCGTACCGGCGGGGGGGCGGAATGAGCAGTTCTTC
CASSYEAGVPAGGRNEQFF
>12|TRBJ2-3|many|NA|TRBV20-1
TGCAGTGCTCCAGGGGTCACAGATACGCAGTATTTT
CSAPGVTDTQYF
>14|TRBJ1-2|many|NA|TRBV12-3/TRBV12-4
TGTGCCAGCAGTTTAGTTCAGGGGAACTATGGCTACACCTTC
CASSLVQGNYGYTF
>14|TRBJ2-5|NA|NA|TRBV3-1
TGTGCCAGCAGCCAAGATCTAGGGATGGAGACCCAGTACTTC
CASSQDLGMETQYF
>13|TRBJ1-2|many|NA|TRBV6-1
TGTGCCAGCAGCCGAACAGGGACCTATGGCTACACCTTC
CASSRTGTYGYTF
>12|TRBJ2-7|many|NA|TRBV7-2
TGTGCCAGCAGCCCCGGGGTTCACGAGCAGTACTTC
CASSPGVHEQYF
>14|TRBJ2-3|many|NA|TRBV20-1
TGCAGTTGTCCGGAGGGGGGACGCACAGATACGCAGTATTTT
CSCPEGGRTDTQYF
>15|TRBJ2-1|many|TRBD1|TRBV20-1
TGCAGTGCTACCACTTACAGGGGGCGATACAATGAGCAGTTCTTC
CSATTYRGRYNEQFF
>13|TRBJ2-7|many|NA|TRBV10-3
TGTGCCATCCATAGGGAACCGTTCTACGAGCAGTACTTC
CAIHREPFYEQYF
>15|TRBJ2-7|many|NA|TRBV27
TGTGCCAGCAGTTTGGAGGAGGGGGAATCCTACGAGCAGTACTTC
CASSLEEGESYEQYF
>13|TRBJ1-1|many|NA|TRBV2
TGTGCCAGCATTCTAGGGGGGAACACTGAAGCTTTCTTT
CASILGGNTEAFF
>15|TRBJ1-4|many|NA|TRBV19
TGTGCCAGTAGTCCGTCCGGGACATCGCGTGAAAAACTGTTTTTT
CASSPSGTSREKLFF
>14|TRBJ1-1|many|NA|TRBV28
TGTGCCAGCAGTTTACTCGGGGGCCGCACTGAAGCTTTCTTT
CASSLLGGRTEAFF
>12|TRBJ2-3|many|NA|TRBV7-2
TGTGCCAGCAGCTTAGCGACAGATACGCAGTATTTT
CASSLATDTQYF
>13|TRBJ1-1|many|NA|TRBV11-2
TGTGCCAGCAGCCCGGAGGTGAACACTGAAGCTTTCTTT
CASSPEVNTEAFF
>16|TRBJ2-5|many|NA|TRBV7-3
TGTGCCAGCAGCTTGAACCCCCGGGGGACACAAGAGACCCAGTACTTC
CASSLNPRGTQETQYF
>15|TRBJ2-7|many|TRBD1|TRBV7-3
TGTGCCAGCAGCGTAGACGGGACAGGGCTATACGAGCAGTACTTC
CASSVDGTGLYEQYF
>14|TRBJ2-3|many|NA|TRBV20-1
TGCAGTGCGACCCGGGACGTCGGTACAGATACGCAGTATTTT
CSATRDVGTDTQYF
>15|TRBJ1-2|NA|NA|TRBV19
TGTGCCAGTAGCATGGAAAGGCGGCAGGGTAGTGTCTACACGTTC
CASSMERRQGSVYTF
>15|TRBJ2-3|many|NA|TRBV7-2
TGTGCCAGCAGCTCCCGGGCGGCCAACACAGATACGCAGTATTTT
CASSSRAANTDTQYF
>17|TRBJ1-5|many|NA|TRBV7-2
TGTGCCAGCAGCCTCAGTGGGCCGGGCTCGAGCAATCAGCCCCAGCATTTT
CASSLSGPGSSNQPQHF
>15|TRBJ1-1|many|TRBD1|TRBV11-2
TGTGCCAGCAGCAAAGCCGGGACAGGGGTCCCTGAAGCTTTCTTT
CASSKAGTGVPEAFF
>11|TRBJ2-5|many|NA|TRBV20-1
TGCAGTCTAAGGGTCCAGGAAGGCCAGTACTTC
CSLRVQEGQYF
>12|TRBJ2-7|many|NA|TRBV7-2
TGTGCCAGCAGCTTAGCCACGTACGAGCAGTACTTC
CASSLATYEQYF
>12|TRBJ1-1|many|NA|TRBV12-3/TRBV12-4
TGTGCCAGCACCGGGCCCTACACTGAAGCTTTCTTT
CASTGPYTEAFF
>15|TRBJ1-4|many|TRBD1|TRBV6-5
TGTGCCAGCAGTTACGGGACAGGGGGAAGAGAAAAACTGTTTTTT
CASSYGTGGREKLFF
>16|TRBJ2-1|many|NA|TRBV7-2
TGTGCCAGCAGCAAGCGGGCCCGTTACCTAGACGATGAGCAGTTCTTC
CASSKRARYLDDEQFF
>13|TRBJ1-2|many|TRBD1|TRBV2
TGTGCCAGCAGGGAGGGACAGACCTATGGCTACACCTTC
CASREGQTYGYTF
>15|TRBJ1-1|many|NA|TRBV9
TGTGCCAGCAGCGTTGCAGCAGGGGACGTCGTGGGAGCTTTCTTT
CASSVAAGDVVGAFF
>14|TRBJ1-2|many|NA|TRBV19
TGTGCCAGTACGGACGACGGGGGGGGCTATGGCTACACCTTC
CASTDDGGGYGYTF
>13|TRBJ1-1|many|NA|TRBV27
TGTGCCAGCAGTTTAGGGCTTCGGGGTGAAGCTTTCTTT
CASSLGLRGEAFF
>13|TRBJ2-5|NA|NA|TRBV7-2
TGTGCCAGCAGCTTTGGGGGAAGAGAGTCCCAGTACTTC
CASSFGGRESQYF
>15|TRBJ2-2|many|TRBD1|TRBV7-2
TGTGCCAGCAGCCGGGACAGGTCAAGCACCGGGGAGCTGTTTTTT
CASSRDRSSTGELFF
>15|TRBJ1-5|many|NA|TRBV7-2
TGTGCCAGCAGCTTAGAGGACGGATTAAATCAGCCCCAGCATTTT
CASSLEDGLNQPQHF
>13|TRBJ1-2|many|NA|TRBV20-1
TGCAGTGCTAGATTATCGGCGAAGGATGGCTACACCTTC
CSARLSAKDGYTF
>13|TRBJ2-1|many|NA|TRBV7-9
TGTGCCAGCAGCTCTGGATGGGTTAATGAGCAGTTCTTC
CASSSGWVNEQFF
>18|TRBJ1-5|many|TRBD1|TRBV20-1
TGCAGTGCTAGGCGGGGACAGGGGGCTTGGGGTAGCAATCAGCCCCAGCATTTT
CSARRGQGAWGSNQPQHF
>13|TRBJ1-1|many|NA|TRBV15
TGTGCCACCAGCAGAGCAGGGATTGGGGAAGCTTTCTTT
CATSRAGIGEAFF
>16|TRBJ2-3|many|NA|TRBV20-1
TGCAGTGCTAGAGCAGGAGAGGGTATTTTCACAGATACGCAGTATTTT
CSARAGEGIFTDTQYF
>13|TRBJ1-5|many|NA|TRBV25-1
TGTGCCAGCAGTGAAGTTGGCAATCAGCCCCAGCATTTT
CASSEVGNQPQHF
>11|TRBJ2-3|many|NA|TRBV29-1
TGCAGCGTTGACAGCACAGATACGCAGTATTTT
CSVDSTDTQYF
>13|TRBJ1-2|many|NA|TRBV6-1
TGTGCCAGCAGCCGGGACGGAGACTATGGCTACACCTTC
CASSRDGDYGYTF
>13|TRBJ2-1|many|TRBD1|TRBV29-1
TGCAGCGTTGCCCGGGACAGACTCAATGAGCAGTTCTTC
CSVARDRLNEQFF
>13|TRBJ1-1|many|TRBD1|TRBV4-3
TGCGCCAGCAGCCGGACAGGGGAGGATGAAGCTTTCTTT
CASSRTGEDEAFF
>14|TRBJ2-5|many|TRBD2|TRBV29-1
TGCAGCGTTGGAGTAGCGGGAGGGGAAGAGACCCAGTACTTC
CSVGVAGGEETQYF
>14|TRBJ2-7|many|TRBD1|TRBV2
TGTGCCAGCAGTGCAGGGACAGGAGCCGTCGAGCAGTACTTC
CASSAGTGAVEQYF